This TCR beta chain was captured by sequencing in a study of T cells in Graves' hyperthyroidism and ophthalmopathy. Whole-study results and caveats: Ophthalmopathy was predicted by the model a median of 6.5 months ahead of onset. Most thyroid clonotypes that were expanded above 0.001 also turned up in blood.

As concerns this clonotype: Its matching antigen is unknown. This may be a read error: a much more frequent sequence differs by one nucleotide.

The germline V gene encodes CDR1 SGHRS and CDR2 YFSETQ. CDR3 length: 14 amino acids. TCR beta CDR3 sequences were amplified from RNA transcripts. The primer set for the first-round RT-PCR of the TCR CDR3 was HTBI. Via MiXCR, TCRdb re-called the multiplex PCR reads, giving one row per CDR3 protein. The repertoire includes 500,000 or so distinct CDR3 sequences, 15% to 20% of them detected once, and roughly 18% sits in the top ten. Reasons for excluding patients were uncontrolled infection, other autoimmune disease, pregnancy or lactation. From more than 9.5 ml of fresh peripheral blood, PBMCs were isolated.

The chain carries TRBV5-1 and TRBJ2-5; D unresolved. The TCR sequence derives from a woman between 18 and 29 years old with Graves' ophthalmopathy. Sequencing was performed on blood. The CDR3, as DNA: TGTGCCTGGGGTGTAACGTTCCCCCAAGAGACCCAGTACTTC. This encodes CAWGVTFPQETQYF.